The source of this TCR beta chain is a study of T cells after posttransplantation cyclophosphamide. Profiling relied on immunoSEQ multiplex PCR, and the TCRdb table lists in-frame clones only, not all of them. The table records roughly 32,000 clones without singletons, the ten largest covering less than 5%. V was pared by 5 bases and J by 4 bases, with 5 bases of the junction left unmatched. Germline CDR1 and CDR2: SGHTA and FQGNSA. The CDR3 has 15 residues. This clone was picked up many times. Its antigen is as yet unknown. Regarding the study as a whole: Later blood repertoires were often dominated by clones from the donor CD8+ memory compartment. After PTCy, TRB diversity resembled that of CNI/methotrexate controls.

This related bone marrow graft donor gave peripheral blood on the day of marrow donation. The J gene is TRBJ2-1, the V gene TRBV7-2; 10 nucleotides agree with TRBD1. The sequenced material came from PBMCs. This TCR came from a woman in her twenties or thirties in good health and a related stem cell transplant donor. The CDR3 protein is CASSLGQGTYNEQFF. In DNA form, the CDR3 reads TGTGCCAGCAGCCTGGGACAGGGGACATACAATGAGCAGTTCTTC.